The 14 T cell receptor beta chains below all came from one sample that was sequenced in a study of tumor and adjacent non-tumor tissue in lung cancer. The library came from three nested PCR rounds adapted from ARM-PCR protocols. TCRdb passed the multiplex PCR reads through MiXCR, listing each CDR3 protein once. The sample includes some 100,000 distinct CDR3 sequences, 75% seen only once; the top ten take 37%. The template was RNA from unsorted bulk tissue. Sequencing was performed on lung tumor tissue. The source of these receptors is a woman aged 60-70 years with non-small cell lung cancer.

Concerning this clonotype itself: This clone may be a read error of a much larger clone one base away. This CDR3 is CSARVVIEAFF. The CDR3 DNA is TGCAGTGCTAGGGTGGTCATTGAAGCTTTCTTT. This sequence joins TRBV20-1 and TRBJ1-1; D gene unclear. From germline, CDR1 is DFQATT and CDR2 SNEGSKA (reference sequence). The CDR3 is 11 residues long. Trimming pared 3 bases from V and 7 bases from J, leaving 9 bases between.

The rearrangement uses TRBV29-1 and TRBJ2-1, with D possibly called TRBD1 or TRBD2 (5 bases each). The CDR3 is made up of 14 amino acids. Trimming removed 3 bases at V and 6 bases at J, with 15 bases between. Germline V gene lookup returns CDR1 SQVTM and CDR2 ANQGSEA. DNA of the CDR3: TGCAGCGTTGATCTTTTCTCTGGGGGCAATGAGCAGTTCTTC. This codes for CSVDLFSGGNEQFF.

This clonotype was observed at least ten times. The rearrangement joins TRBV5-4 to TRBJ2-3; no clear D gene. Germline V CDR1 and CDR2: SGHNT, YYREEE (reference sequence). V lost 1 base to trimming and J lost 5 bases, with 5 bases between them. The CDR3 covers 12 residues. DNA of the CDR3: TGTGCCAGCAGCTTGTTCCTAGATACGCAGTATTTT. Residues: CASSLFLDTQYF.

A word on this clonotype: A read error is likely, as this CDR3 ends without the conserved phenylalanine or tryptophan. V and J are TRBV11-1 and TRBJ1-6; D remains ambiguous. CDR1 and CDR2 (germline): SGHAT, FQDESV (reference sequence). The germline V and J ends were trimmed by 6 bases and 9 bases, with 12 bases remaining between them. The CDR3 is 13 residues long. The CDR3 nucleotides are TGTGCCAGCAGTTTTGTGGCAGCTTCACCCCTCCACATT. It specifies CASSFVAASPLHI.

Points on this clonotype: Mismatch with germline at one junction end may stem from a read error. The chain is built from TRBV6-2 or TRBV6-3 and TRBJ1-3; no clear D. The CDR3 is 14 residues long. Germline lookup yields CDR1 MNHEY and CDR2 SVGEGT. The CDR3 is CSSSYSGSGNTIYF. CDR3 nucleotides: TGTTCCAGCAGTTACTCGGGCTCTGGAAACACAATATATTTT.

This clonotype came up many times. The chain recombines TRBV6-5 with TRBJ2-1; the D call may be TRBD1 or TRBD2 (5 bases each). Trimming left V 0 bases short and J 4 bases short, with 10 bases between. The V gene's germline CDR1 is MNHEY and CDR2 SVGAGI. The CDR3 sequence is 15 residues long. CDR3 amino acids: CASSYSPGPYNEQFF. The CDR3 DNA sequence: TGTGCCAGCAGTTACTCACCGGGACCGTACAATGAGCAGTTCTTC.

On this clonotype: This clone may be a read error of a much larger clone one base away. The rearrangement links TRBV4-1 to TRBJ1-2; D uncertain. Germline V gives CDR1 MGHRA, CDR2 YSYEKL. CDR3 size: 16 residues. V dropped 2 bases and J dropped 0 bases, with 13 bases sitting between them. The CDR3 sequence: CASSQKIGDSNYGYTF. The CDR3 DNA follows: TGCGCCAGCAGCCAAAAAATCGGCGATTCTAACTATGGCTACACCTTC.

In the case of this clonotype: The junction shows a germline mismatch at one end, possibly a read error. The CDR3 bases are TGTGCCAGGAGCCCGGACCGCCGCGAGCAGTACTTC. It encodes CARSPDRREQYF. The rearrangement links TRBV14 to TRBJ2-7, with D unclear. CDR1 SGHDN and CDR2 FVKESK come from the germline V gene. There are 12 residues in the CDR3.

The count of this clonotype is one. A much larger clone sits a single nucleotide away, making a read error possible. J is TRBJ2-7 and V is TRBV5-6, with D perhaps matching TRBD1 (5 bases). V was pared by 9 bases and J by 0 bases, with 19 bases between. The CDR3 is 15 amino acids. The germline gives CDR1 SGHDT, CDR2 YYEEEE. CDR3 sequence reads: CATTKGSVSSYEQYF. The CDR3 coding sequence is TGTGCCACCACCAAGGGGTCGGTGAGCTCCTACGAGCAGTACTTC.

This clonotype appeared many times. This chain uses TRBV28 with TRBJ1-1; D remains unclear. The germline V gene has CDR1 MDHEN and CDR2 SYDVKM. CDR3 length: 12 amino acids. Trimming shortened V by 8 bases and J by 1 base, and 8 bases separated the two germline ends. The CDR3 DNA is TGTGCCAGCCACGATGGGAACACTGAAGCTTTCTTT. The encoded protein is CASHDGNTEAFF.

V and J are TRBV13 and TRBJ2-5; 12 bases are a match to TRBD2. Germline V CDR1 and CDR2: PRHDT, FYEKMQ (reference sequence). The V and J ends lost 5 bases and 5 bases, in that order; junction bases with no gene match: 3. The CDR3 spans 14 residues. CDR3 DNA sequence: TGTGCCAGCAGCGTCCTAGCGGGGGGGGAGACCCAGTACTTC. Protein sequence: CASSVLAGGETQYF.

This clonotype was detected only once. No conserved phenylalanine or tryptophan ends this CDR3, so it is likely a read error. The rearrangement joins TRBV20-1 to TRBJ2-2; D call uncertain. From germline, CDR1 is DFQATT and CDR2 SNEGSKA (reference sequence). This CDR3 has 12 residues. V lost 6 bases to trimming and J lost 8 bases, with 13 bases between them. As DNA, the CDR3 is TGCAGTGCAACTACTTCCACTGGGGAGCTGTTTCTT. Translated: CSATTSTGELFL.

A word on this clonotype: This may stem from a read error, because a much larger clone lies one nucleotide away. The V call is TRBV4-3, the J call TRBJ2-5, with 9 bases identical to TRBD1. CDR1 and CDR2 (germline): LGHNA, YSLEER. This CDR3 contains 13 residues. CDR3 in DNA: TGCGCCAGCAGCCAGGAGGAAGGGGACAGGGTTGCCTTC. Translation gives CASSQEEGDRVAF.

This sequence joins TRBV11-2 and TRBJ2-4; weak D call: TRBD2 (7 bases). Germline values: CDR1 SGHAT, CDR2 FQNNGV. The CDR3 totals 16 residues. Here the CDR3 DNA reads TGTATCAGCAGTCCCGTCAGAGGGGGGGTCGGAAACATTCAGTACTTC. This encodes CISSPVRGGVGNIQYF.